These 19 T cell receptor beta chains share one sample of origin, sequenced in a study of blood T cells in healthy people across ages (dated by TCRdb to the mid-2010s). Library preparation used 5' RACE. The sample was run on an Illumina HiSeq 2500. A second about 7 to 12 cycle PCR used a sample-barcoded 5' primer and a J-beta primer mix. TCRdb reanalyzed the raw reads on its own, using fastp at Q25 for trimming and MiXCR for clone calling, and kept in-frame beta chains. Rows with one shared CDR3 protein collapse into an entry with the most common genes and DNA. In this sample the table shows fewer than 750,000 distinct CDR3 sequences, around 50% of which occur a single time. Roughly 14% of the sample is held by the ten biggest clonotypes. Sequencing was performed on blood. Receptors originate from an elderly woman in good health.

A remark on this clonotype: A much larger clone sits a single nucleotide away, making a read error possible. The V gene is TRBV20-1, the J gene TRBJ2-1; no clear D. The CDR3 contains 11 residues. Germline V CDR1 and CDR2: DFQATT, SNEGSKA (reference sequence). The CDR3 DNA follows: TGCAGTGCTTCCCGCGCCAATGGGCAGTTCTTC. Translation gives CSASRANGQFF.

This clonotype is a singleton in its sample. The V and J genes are TRBV4-1 and TRBJ2-7; 12 bases agree with TRBD2. The CDR3 has 17 residues. Germline loops: CDR1 MGHRA, CDR2 YSYEKL. Unmatched junction bases numbered 11, after V lost 1 base and J lost 7 bases. As DNA, the CDR3 is TGCGCCAGCAGCCAAGGTTTACTAGCGGGAGGCAAGGGGGAGCAGTACTTC. Amino acid sequence: CASSQGLLAGGKGEQYF.

This sequence joins TRBV11-2 and TRBJ2-7; D gene ambiguous. This CDR3 contains 15 residues. Germline loops: CDR1 SGHAT, CDR2 FQNNGV. V lost 4 bases and J 0 bases, leaving 13 bases between the germline ends. The CDR3 is CASSSHLTASYEQYF. The CDR3 nucleotides are TGTGCCAGCAGCTCCCACTTGACGGCCTCCTACGAGCAGTACTTC. Together with reference TRBV11-2 and TRBJ2-7, the CDR3 gives the full variable domain: EAGVAQSPRYKIIEKRQSVAFWCNPISGHATLYWYQQILGQGPKLLIQFQNNGVVDDSQLPKDRFSAERLKGVDSTLKIQPAKLEDSAVYLCASSSHLTASYEQYFGPGTRLTVT.

This clonotype came up many times. The gene calls are TRBV29-1 and TRBJ2-3, with D unclear. Germline CDR1 SQVTM, CDR2 ANQGSEA. V was pared by 8 bases and J by 3 bases, with 9 bases between. There are 11 residues in the CDR3. The CDR3 reads CSTWWTDTQYF. Written as DNA, the CDR3 is TGCAGCACCTGGTGGACAGATACGCAGTATTTT.

This clonotype showed up many times. This sequence joins TRBV20-1 and TRBJ1-1; the match to TRBD1 covers 8 bases. The CDR3 extends over 14 amino acids. Germline V gives CDR1 DFQATT, CDR2 SNEGSKA (reference sequence). The CDR3 reads CIVTYQGAGGEAFF. CDR3 nucleotide sequence: TGCATCGTGACGTACCAGGGGGCAGGAGGTGAAGCTTTCTTT.

This clonotype showed up just once. A much larger clone differs from this one at a single base, so this may be a read error. The J gene is TRBJ2-3, the V gene TRBV9, with D maybe TRBD1 (6 bases). The germline CDR1 and CDR2 sequences are SGDLS and YYNGEE. The CDR3 runs 15 residues. Trimming removed 4 bases at V and 8 bases at J, with 20 bases between. DNA of the CDR3: TGTGCCAGCAGCACCGGGACAAGAGATAGGGGTACGCAGTATTTT. Protein product: CASSTGTRDRGTQYF.

This clonotype was counted between two and nine times. With a much larger clone just one base away, this may be a read error. This chain connects TRBV20-1 to TRBJ2-7, with D perhaps TRBD1 (6 bases). Germline V gene lookup returns CDR1 DFQATT and CDR2 SNEGSKA (reference sequence). Trimming removed 6 bases from V and 7 bases from J, with 22 bases in between. This CDR3 has 14 amino acids. The CDR3 is CSANRDNSYNEQYF. CDR3 in DNA: TGCAGTGCCAACCGGGACAACTCCTACAATGAGCAGTACTTC.

The V call is TRBV7-9, the J call TRBJ2-3; TRBD2 matches 12 bases. The CDR3 has 14 amino acids. The V gene's germline CDR1 is SEHNR and CDR2 FQNEAQ (reference sequence). The ends lost 2 bases at V and 9 bases at J; junction bases unmatched: 3. The CDR3: CASSLLAGGRTQYF. Here the CDR3 DNA reads TGTGCCAGCAGCTTACTAGCGGGGGGGCGGACGCAGTATTTT.

The rearrangement joins TRBV12-3 or TRBV12-4 to TRBJ1-2, with D perhaps matching TRBD1 (5 bases). This CDR3 spans 15 amino acids. V was clipped by 3 bases and J by 2 bases, with 13 bases between them. This CDR3 is CASSFASKGNYGYTF. CDR3 nucleotide sequence: TGTGCCAGCAGTTTTGCTAGTAAGGGGAACTATGGCTACACCTTC.

CDR3 amino acids: CSVVWDRDESGANVLTF. The DNA for the CDR3 is TGCAGCGTTGTGTGGGACAGGGATGAATCTGGGGCCAACGTCCTGACTTTC. The V and J genes are TRBV29-1 and TRBJ2-6; 9 nucleotides agree with TRBD1. The V gene end was trimmed by 4 bases and the J gene end by 1 base; junction bases not matched to a gene: 8. CDR3 length: 17 amino acids. Germline CDR1 and CDR2: SQVTM and ANQGSEA.

The chain couples TRBV20-1 to TRBJ2-1; 10 bases line up with TRBD2. The ends lost 3 bases at V and 1 base at J; junction bases unmatched: 9. The CDR3 has 17 amino acids. CDR1 is DFQATT and CDR2 is SNEGSKA in the germline V gene (reference sequence). The CDR3 sequence is CSASYASGRRSYNEQFF. In DNA, the CDR3 is TGCAGTGCTAGTTATGCTAGCGGGAGAAGATCCTACAATGAGCAGTTCTTC.

This chain links TRBV6-1 with TRBJ2-1; no clear D gene. The CDR3 runs to 14 residues. Germline CDR1 reads MNHNS; CDR2 reads SASEGT. V lost 1 base and J 9 bases, leaving 13 bases between the germline ends. CDR3 amino acids: CASSEGGRSGEQFF. The CDR3 DNA reads TGTGCCAGCAGTGAAGGAGGCCGTTCGGGTGAGCAGTTCTTC.

The chain uses TRBV20-1 and TRBJ1-1; TRBD1 matches at 9 bases. Germline assignment: CDR1 DFQATT and CDR2 SNEGSKA (reference sequence). The CDR3 length is 14 residues. Germline trimming cut 5 bases from V and 4 bases from J; bases unmatched to any gene: 8. The CDR3 sequence is CSAPGRDRATEAFF. The CDR3, as DNA: TGCAGTGCTCCAGGTCGGGACAGGGCCACTGAAGCTTTCTTT.

In its sample, this clonotype was seen many times. The chain carries TRBV5-1 and TRBJ2-3, with D perhaps assigned TRBD1 or TRBD2 (6 bases each). The length of the CDR3 is 18 residues. Germline values: CDR1 SGHRS, CDR2 YFSETQ. The V and J ends lost 0 bases and 2 bases respectively, with 19 bases between them. CDR3 residues: CASSLGWGARELTDTQYF. The DNA of the CDR3 is TGCGCCAGCAGCTTGGGCTGGGGGGCACGCGAACTCACAGATACGCAGTATTTT.

This clonotype was seen repeatedly, ten times or more. The genes are TRBV3-1 and TRBJ2-1, with D perhaps matching TRBD1 or TRBD2 (5 bases each). V was shortened by 5 bases and J by 1 base, with 12 bases between the two germline ends. This CDR3 region has 15 residues. Germline loops: CDR1 LGHDT, CDR2 YNNKEL (reference sequence). The CDR3 region is CASSVQRGSYNEQFF. The CDR3 DNA follows: TGTGCCAGCAGCGTGCAGAGGGGTTCCTACAATGAGCAGTTCTTC.

This chain connects TRBV28 to TRBJ2-1, with 7 bases lining up with TRBD1. CDR3 length: 12 amino acids. V lost 4 bases and J lost 13; bases outside the gene matches: 7. CDR1 and CDR2 from the germline V gene are MDHEN and SYDVKM. In DNA, the CDR3 is TGTGCCAGCAGTTCGAGACAGGGTAGCCAGTTCTTC. Protein product: CASSSRQGSQFF.

This clonotype was found many times. V is TRBV25-1 and J is TRBJ1-6; D gene uncertain. Germline V gene sequence: CDR1 MGHDK, CDR2 SYGVNS. Trimming took off 3 bases at V and 7 bases at J, with 7 bases between the two ends. The CDR3 consists of 13 residues. The CDR3 sequence is CASSDKVNSPLHF. Written as DNA, the CDR3 is TGTGCCAGCAGTGACAAAGTAAATTCACCCCTCCACTTT.

In the case of this clonotype: The junction differs from germline at one of its ends, possibly a read error. CDR3 amino acids: CATSRARNTQYF. In DNA, the CDR3 is TGCGCCACCAGCAGAGCCAGGAATACGCAGTATTTT. The V call is TRBV15, the J call TRBJ2-3; no clear D gene. The CDR3 loop spans 12 amino acids. CDR1 and CDR2 from the germline V gene are LNHNV and YYDKDF (reference sequence).

The V call is TRBV20-1, the J call TRBJ2-3; TRBD1 matches at 7 bases. Trimming took 3 bases from V and 6 from J; bases not matched to a gene: 6. The CDR3 contains 13 residues. Looked up from germline, CDR1 is DFQATT and CDR2 is SNEGSKA (reference sequence). The CDR3: CSARTGPPDTQYF. The CDR3 nucleotides read TGCAGTGCTAGGACAGGGCCGCCGGATACGCAGTATTTT.